A single sample is the source of the 30 T cell receptor beta chains below, sequenced in a study of blood T cell repertoires in COVID-19. Libraries were prepared by immunoSEQ multiplex PCR; TCRdb keeps only in-frame clonotypes and omits some of them. The sample lists a few hundred thousand clones; about 88% were seen once. The sample was peripheral blood. The receptors derive from a man aged 18 to 30 with active or convalescent COVID-19.

The chain employs TRBV6-1 and TRBJ1-6; 7 nucleotides align to TRBD1. Germline lookup yields CDR1 MNHNS and CDR2 SASEGT. With V trimmed by 3 bases and J by 10 bases, 9 bases remained unmatched. The CDR3 runs 15 residues. CDR3 amino acids: CASSETTGRQSPLHF. CDR3 DNA: TGTGCCAGCAGTGAGACGACAGGGAGGCAATCACCCCTCCACTTT.

This clone appeared a single time. The V gene is TRBV2, the J gene TRBJ1-1; TRBD1 agrees at 10 bases. This CDR3 has 17 amino acids. Per the germline V gene, CDR1 is SNHLY and CDR2 is FYNNEI. The V and J ends lost 4 bases and 4 bases, in that order; junction bases with no gene match: 12. Here the CDR3 reads CASSGLDRGGLSTEAFF. The CDR3 DNA sequence: TGTGCCAGCAGTGGACTGGACAGGGGGGGTTTATCCACTGAAGCTTTCTTT.

This sequence joins TRBV4-2 and TRBJ2-3; 8 bases are shared with TRBD2. The CDR3 runs 16 residues. The germline gives CDR1 LGHNA, CDR2 YNFKEQ. Trimming at V came to 5 bases and at J to 4 bases, leaving 11 bases not matched to a gene. This CDR3 is CASSYTAGEGADTQYF. CDR3 DNA: TGTGCCAGCAGCTACACAGCGGGAGAGGGCGCAGATACGCAGTATTTT.

This chain uses TRBV3-1 (or the pseudogene TRBV3-2) with TRBJ2-6, with D possibly TRBD1 on 5 matching bases. The germline V gene has CDR1 LGHDT and CDR2 YNNKEL (reference sequence). The CDR3 runs to 13 residues. V lost 8 bases and J 3 bases, leaving 8 bases between the germline ends. CDR3 DNA: TGTGCCAGCGCCAGGGTTGGGGCCAACGTCCTGACTTTC. Its protein product is CASARVGANVLTF.

V is TRBV5-1 and J is TRBJ1-3, with a tentative D call TRBD1 (6 bases). The CDR3 extends over 16 amino acids. Germline lookup yields CDR1 SGHRS and CDR2 YFSETQ. Deletions cut 0 bases from V and 0 bases from J, with 10 bases between. The CDR3: CASSLDEQGSGNTIYF. The DNA for the CDR3 is TGCGCCAGCAGCTTGGACGAACAGGGCTCTGGAAACACCATATATTTT.

As DNA, the CDR3 is TGCGCCAGCAGCTTATATGGGACAGTTTACGAGCAGTACTTC. As protein: CASSLYGTVYEQYF. The V call is TRBV5-1, the J call TRBJ2-7; TRBD1 aligns across 7 bases. CDR1 and CDR2 (germline): SGHRS, YFSETQ. After removal of 2 bases from V and 4 bases from J, the junction contained 6 bases not matched to a gene. The CDR3 consists of 14 residues.

The CDR3 DNA is TGTGCCAGCAGCTTTGGTCCAGGGAACGATGAGCAGTTCTTC. Its protein product is CASSFGPGNDEQFF. The J gene is TRBJ2-1, the V gene TRBV7-6; maybe TRBD1 (5 bases). Germline CDR1 reads SGHVS; CDR2 reads FNYEAQ. Trimming took off 3 bases at V and 8 bases at J, with 14 bases between the two ends. The CDR3 has 14 amino acids.

The chain is built from TRBV28 and TRBJ2-7, with 8 bases aligning to TRBD2. The CDR3 is 15 residues long. V lost 6 bases and J lost 5; bases outside the gene matches: 12. Per germline, CDR1 MDHEN and CDR2 SYDVKM. The CDR3 coding sequence is TGTGCCAGCAGCTTTACCACGGGGGGGAAAAACGAGCAGTACTTC. It specifies CASSFTTGGKNEQYF.

This clone has just one count. This specimen includes other DNA sequences encoding the same CDR3. V usage is TRBV28 and J usage is TRBJ2-6; TRBD1 is a possible D gene (6 bases). This CDR3 has 15 amino acids. The V end was cut by 3 bases, the J end by 0 bases, with 6 bases between. Germline CDR1 reads MDHEN; CDR2 reads SYDVKM. This CDR3 reads CASSLGHSGANVLTF. Here the CDR3 DNA reads TGTGCCAGCAGTTTGGGACACTCTGGGGCCAACGTCCTGACTTTC.

This rearrangement joins TRBV18 to TRBJ2-3; a weak D match, TRBD1 (6 bases). Trimming removed 4 bases from V and 0 bases from J, with 17 bases in between. The CDR3 runs to 17 residues. The germline V gene encodes CDR1 KGHSH and CDR2 LQKENI. The CDR3 region has the DNA TGTGCCAGCTCACACCTAGGACAGCCTCCTAGCACAGATACGCAGTATTTT. Translated: CASSHLGQPPSTDTQYF.

The V gene is TRBV10-3, the J gene TRBJ2-3; 11 nucleotides match TRBD2. The CDR3 totals 14 residues. V lost 6 bases, J lost 8 bases, and 7 bases stayed unmatched. Germline CDR1 and CDR2: ENHRY and SYGVKD. The CDR3 protein is CAISETSGTGTQYF. The CDR3 DNA sequence: TGTGCCATCAGCGAGACTAGCGGGACCGGTACGCAGTATTTT.

The CDR3: CASSLQSGNYTF. CDR3 bases: TGCGCCAGCAGCTTGCAATCCGGGAACTACACCTTC. This chain links TRBV5-1 with TRBJ1-2, with no clear D. V lost 1 base to trimming and J lost 10 bases, with 11 bases between them. Germline V gene lookup returns CDR1 SGHRS and CDR2 YFSETQ. The CDR3 extends over 12 amino acids.

CDR3 bases: TGTGCCAGCAGTCCCGGTCGGGGGGGAAAAGGGCCCCAGCATTTT. Amino acid sequence: CASSPGRGGKGPQHF. The chain links TRBV27 to TRBJ1-5; TRBD1 is a possible D gene (5 bases). This CDR3 spans 15 amino acids. V was pared by 5 bases and J by 9 bases, with 20 bases between. From germline, CDR1 is MNHEY and CDR2 SMNVEV (reference sequence).

The V and J genes are TRBV18 and TRBJ1-2; 8 nucleotides align to TRBD1. The CDR3 runs to 14 residues. Germline values: CDR1 KGHSH, CDR2 LQKENI. V shed 5 bases and J 7 bases; nucleotides not matched to a gene: 9. CDR3: CASSSGTGLFGYTF. The CDR3, as DNA: TGTGCCAGCTCATCCGGGACAGGCCTTTTTGGCTACACCTTC.

This clone is a singleton in its sample. The CDR3 DNA follows: TGTGCCAGCAGCAACCTAGGTGTCTGCGGGTCCGAGCAGTACTTC. Translated: CASSNLGVCGSEQYF. V gene TRBV21-1 combines with J gene TRBJ2-7; the table's D call, TRBD2, has no DNA check behind it. TRBV21-1 is reported as a pseudogene. The CDR3 spans 15 residues.

The rearrangement links TRBV7-7 to TRBJ2-7; D is perhaps TRBD2 (5 bases). V was clipped by 3 bases and J by 3 bases, with 9 bases between them. The CDR3 length is 13 residues. Germline assignment: CDR1 SSHAT and CDR2 FNYEAQ (reference sequence). In DNA, the CDR3 is TGTGCCAGCAGCTTCGGCGCGGGCTACGAGCAGTACTTC. Amino acids: CASSFGAGYEQYF.

The chain has TRBV19 and TRBJ1-2, with TRBD1 matching 9 bases. CDR1 and CDR2 from the germline V gene are LNHDA and SQIVND (reference sequence). This CDR3 is built from 14 residues. V gave up 2 bases and J gave up 6 bases; unmatched junction bases: 4. CDR3 region: CASSITGGADGYTF. The CDR3 bases are TGTGCCAGTAGTATAACAGGGGGCGCGGATGGCTACACCTTC.

The CDR3 DNA reads as TGTGCCAGCAGACCGACAGGGGATGGCGAGCAGTACTTC. It is translated as CASRPTGDGEQYF. The chain carries TRBV7-9 and TRBJ2-7, with TRBD1 matching over 8 bases. The CDR3 loop spans 13 amino acids. Trimming cost V 6 bases and J 6 bases; bases outside gene matches: 7. CDR1 and CDR2 from the germline V gene are SEHNR and FQNEAQ (reference sequence).

This clone was seen just once. In DNA form, the CDR3 reads TGTGCCAGCAGCCAATCGGGGGATCAGCCCCAGCATTTT. Translation: CASSQSGDQPQHF. The gene calls are TRBV3-1 (or the pseudogene TRBV3-2) and TRBJ1-5, with D possibly TRBD1 on 5 matching bases. CDR3 length equals 13 residues. Trimming removed 2 bases at V and 5 bases at J, with 7 bases between. Germline CDR1 and CDR2: LGHDT and YNNKEL (reference sequence).

The V call is TRBV6-5, the J call TRBJ2-4; perhaps TRBD2 as D (5 bases). CDR1 and CDR2 from the germline V gene are MNHEY and SVGAGI. The CDR3 consists of 16 residues. V lost 2 bases to trimming and J lost 1 base, with 12 bases between them. The CDR3 sequence: CASSYGGFAAKNIQYF. Here the CDR3 DNA reads TGTGCCAGCAGTTACGGCGGGTTTGCGGCCAAAAACATTCAGTACTTC.

This chain uses TRBV28 with TRBJ1-1; D might be TRBD1 (5 bases). The germline V gene has CDR1 MDHEN and CDR2 SYDVKM. Trimming took off 8 bases at V and 1 base at J, with 8 bases between the two ends. The CDR3 is made up of 12 amino acids. The DNA of the CDR3 is TGTGCCAGCGGGGGGTCGAACACTGAAGCTTTCTTT. It is translated as CASGGSNTEAFF.

This clone was counted only a few times. The chain uses TRBV12-5 and TRBJ2-2, with D perhaps matching TRBD1 (5 bases). The V end lost 0 bases, the J end lost 8 bases, and 16 bases lay between the germline ends. The CDR3 contains 16 residues. Germline CDR1 and CDR2: LGHNT and FRNRAP. Written as DNA, the CDR3 is TGTGCTAGTGGTTTGGTTCGGGCAGGGTTCTTAGGGGAGCTGTTTTTT. Amino acids: CASGLVRAGFLGELFF. The variable domain in full, completed from reference TRBV12-5 and TRBJ2-2, reads DARVTQTPRHKVTEMGQEVTMRCQPILGHNTVFWYRQTMMQGLELLAYFRNRAPLDDSGMPKDRFSAEMPDATLATLKIQPSEPRDSAVYFCASGLVRAGFLGELFFGEGSRLTVL.

This clone was observed many times. This sequence joins TRBV24-1 and TRBJ1-2; TRBD1 matches at 8 bases. The germline gives CDR1 KGHDR, CDR2 SFDVKD. The CDR3 is made up of 14 amino acids. Trimming removed 0 bases from V and 7 bases from J; junction bases left unmatched: 3. CDR3 residues: CATSDLGTGGGYTF. Here the CDR3 DNA reads TGTGCCACCAGTGATTTGGGGACAGGCGGTGGCTACACCTTC.

The chain links TRBV24-1 to TRBJ2-1, with 11 positions matching TRBD2. CDR3 length: 14 amino acids. Looked up from germline, CDR1 is KGHDR and CDR2 is SFDVKD. The V gene end was trimmed by 7 bases and the J gene end by 8 bases; junction bases not matched to a gene: 6. The CDR3 DNA reads TGTGCCACCAGCGGTACTAGCGGGAGCTATGAGCAGTTCTTC. Encoded protein: CATSGTSGSYEQFF.

The chain is built from TRBV11-2 and TRBJ1-1; D not certain. The CDR3 totals 15 residues. Germline loops: CDR1 SGHAT, CDR2 FQNNGV. Between the trimmed V and J ends, which lost 0 bases and 0 bases, there was a span of 8 bases. Written as DNA, the CDR3 is TGTGCCAGCAGCTTAGAGGAGGGCTTGAACACTGAAGCTTTCTTT. It is translated as CASSLEEGLNTEAFF.

V and J are TRBV6-5 and TRBJ1-5; no clear D. The V end lost 5 bases, the J end lost 7 bases, and 12 bases lay between the germline ends. Germline CDR1 is MNHEY and CDR2 is SVGAGI. This CDR3 spans 13 amino acids. The CDR3 loop is CASSKEVSQPQHF. The CDR3 nucleotides read TGTGCCAGCAGTAAGGAGGTTAGCCAGCCCCAGCATTTT.

This clone was picked up a small number of times. The chain couples TRBV7-6 to TRBJ2-7; perhaps TRBD2 as D (6 bases). The CDR3 has 16 residues. With 0 bases removed from V and 0 bases from J, the gap between germline ends came to 12 bases. Germline CDR1 reads SGHVS; CDR2 reads FNYEAQ. The CDR3 spells CASSLAGGESSYEQYF. The CDR3, as DNA: TGTGCCAGCAGCTTAGCGGGCGGGGAGAGCTCCTACGAGCAGTACTTC.

The chain recombines TRBV30 with TRBJ2-2, with D possibly being TRBD2 (5 bases). Germline-derived CDR1 and CDR2 are GTSNPN and SVGIG (reference sequence). V was pared by 2 bases and J by 1 base, with 11 bases between. The CDR3 has 15 residues. CDR3 coding DNA: TGTGCCTGGAGTAGAGAGAGCGGGAACACCGGGGAGCTGTTTTTT. It encodes CAWSRESGNTGELFF.

V is TRBV6-5 and J is TRBJ1-2; no firm D call. Trimming removed 6 bases from V and 5 bases from J, with 13 bases in between. The CDR3 runs 13 residues. Germline values: CDR1 MNHEY, CDR2 SVGAGI. The CDR3 region is CASSRGPDYGYTF. The CDR3 nucleotides are TGTGCCAGCAGCCGCGGGCCAGATTATGGCTACACCTTC.

CDR3 coding DNA: TGCAGCGTTCAACCGACTTACTCTGGAAACACCATATATTTT. Translation gives CSVQPTYSGNTIYF. The rearrangement links TRBV29-1 to TRBJ1-3, with D uncertain. The CDR3 sequence is 14 residues long. V lost 5 bases and J 0 bases, leaving 11 bases between the germline ends. In germline, CDR1 is SQVTM, CDR2 ANQGSEA.